The following is a T cell receptor beta chain sequence with its context. This receptor's antigen is unknown. Qualities for individual bases were not recorded, and no much larger clone is one base off. Using the deep immunoSEQ assay, TCR CDR3 regions were amplified from genomic DNA by multiplex PCR. Genomic DNA extracted from each cell subset was distributed evenly over all wells of several immunoSEQ 96-well plates, and each plate served as one replicate. Each replicate PCR for sorted subsets received about 220 ng genomic DNA, equal to around 32,000 T cell genomes. Purified libraries were measured with a Qubit 3.0 fluorometer, size-checked on a Bioanalyzer 2100, and measured again with the KAPA Library Quantification kit. A separate single-read 150-cycle Illumina NextSeq 550 flow cell was used to sequence each immunoSEQ 96-well plate. As for the authors' bioinformatics: Because the immunoSEQ output held only junctional sequences and lacked quality scores, the filtering could not match the filtering applied to full-length reads. To assign V/J genes and CDR3, sequences were annotated using PyIR, a Python wrapper for IgBLAST v1.9, with IMGT germline references. Any read was removed if the V/J assignment was weak (E-value above 1e-6), the CDR3 was missing, or the read contained stop codons, out-of-frame junctions, or ambiguous translated residues. V3J clonotypes were defined as sequences sharing an identical inferred V gene, J gene, and CDR3 amino acid sequence. Percentage overlap between repertoires was computed as shared unique clonotypes divided by the size of the smaller repertoire. RTK rarefaction, the Chao1 estimator, and Recon v2.1 estimates of unobserved clonotypes were used to assess repertoire richness. Generation probabilities for all TCRbeta clonotypes obtained by the gDNA method from four donors were computed using OLGA. Imported from immuneACCESS, the table was reduced by TCRdb to in-frame sequences with V and J called. These copies leave out some clones; in studies compared against another copy, an unresolved V gene accounts for under half, and the cause of the remainder is not known. V and J calls and clone size are as listed in that table; D and trimming were resolved from the DNA. Within this sample are roughly 600,000 clones, with nearly 98% of them counted one time only. The top ten clones comprise 0.3% to 0.35% of the sample.

The data were obtained in a study of shared clonotypes between healthy human individuals (dated by TCRdb to 2020 to 2022). For the study in its entirety: The cohort included three men and a couple of women between 18 and 49 years of age. Per donor, leukapheresis produced somewhere between about 0.9 and 10 billion PBMCs. The study deeply sequenced blood TCR repertoires of five healthy adults to estimate repertoire size and the extent of clonotype sharing between individuals. For each donor, three plates each were used for CD4 naive and CD4 memory, two plates were used for CD8 naive, and one plate was used for CD8 memory. Libraries were prepared and TCR repertoires were sequenced by different laboratories using diverse techniques, in order to increase sequencing depth and limit assay-specific biases. What the work shows at the level of the full study, not this receptor alone: Incomplete sequencing was indicated by rarefaction of sorted-subset datasets, despite the large sequencing depth. Higher generation probabilities were observed for clonotypes shared by all four sorted-subset donors than for non-shared clonotypes. Pairwise subsampling led to the expectation that sequencing depth would affect the degree of clonotype sharing among donors. Naive subsets generally had larger estimated clonotype richness than memory subsets. Sampling was restricted to blood, and TCR repertoires in tissues likely differ from the TCR repertoires found in blood. Because the study included only a small number of donors, the genetic and exposure-history diversity represented was limited. Sharing across a few donors was observed for about 4.8% of naive CD4, 3% to 3.5% of naive CD8, about 2.5% of memory CD4, and around 0.4% of memory CD8 clonotypes.

The germline V gene (reference sequence) provides CDR1 SGHNT and CDR2 YYREEE. Spanning cysteine to phenylalanine, the CDR3 consists of 13 amino acids. Only the CDR3 part of the read is kept: 39 bases, read in frame from the first base. Trimming costs V 6 bases and J 5 bases, and their ends lie 14 bases apart. CD8 naive samples were obtained by positive selection for CCR7 among CD45RO-negative cells, yielding a CD45RA+CCR7+ population from which TemRA cells were excluded. Donors were healthy HIV-negative adults with no recently reported acute infections or vaccinations. Every donor was a Caucasian adult living in Nashville, Tennessee, USA. After blood collection by leukapheresis, PBMCs were isolated using Ficoll-Histopaque density gradient centrifugation and then cryopreserved in the vapor phase of liquid nitrogen. Analytical flow cytometry was used to check the purity and quantity of each magnetically sorted T cell population. Each sorted fraction had its genomic DNA isolated and then quantified by UV absorbance on a Nanodrop 2000c.

The rearrangement joined TRBV5-4 to TRBJ1-1, and perhaps TRBD1 as D gene, on 5 matching bases. This TCR was recovered from a young man in good health. The source material was naive CD8+ T cells sorted from blood. Per the publication, the cell subset or site label means: CD45RA+CCR7+. The CDR3 protein sequence reads: CASIPEGRTEAFF. The nucleotide sequence is given as TGTGCCAGCATCCCGGAGGGGCGGACTGAAGCTTTCTTT.